This TCR beta chain was identified during a study of blood T cell repertoires in COVID-19. This CDR3 contains 19 residues. Deletions cut 2 bases from V and 1 base from J, with 21 bases between. CDR1 SGHTA and CDR2 FQGNSA come from the germline V gene. The data were produced by immunoSEQ multiplex PCR, yet TCRdb's version contains in-frame clones alone and is incomplete. The repertoire holds about 240,000 clones, with 80% to 90% as singletons. This TCR came from a middle-aged man who had recovered from COVID-19. V usage is TRBV7-2 and J usage is TRBJ2-1, with D possibly being TRBD1 (6 bases). Sequencing was performed on PBMCs or T cells enriched from blood (not recorded which). In DNA form, the CDR3 reads TGTGCCAGCAGCTTACCGTCTCCCGGTAAGCAGGGGTCCTACAATGAGCAGTTCTTC. Translated: CASSLPSPGKQGSYNEQFF.